This T cell receptor gamma chain comes out of a study of Vδ1+ human thymocytes. This clone was counted only a few times. What it binds is not known. Study observations and caveats: Thymic TRG and TRD repertoires appeared highly polyclonal.

RNA was extracted from the cells and then reverse transcribed. Pooled V-gene forward primers with one constant-region reverse primer generated the CDR3 amplicons by multiplex PCR. TCRdb re-called clones from the multiplex PCR reads using CATT. This table holds 7,000 to 9,500 gamma-chain clones, 55% to 60% found once. J was trimmed by 2 bases and V by 3 bases; bases with no gene match: 4. This CDR3 is 13 amino acids long. Germline values: CDR1 GITISATS, CDR2 ISYDGTV (reference sequence). The sample consisted of Vdelta1+ gamma-delta thymocytes from the thymus. The subset here: FACS-sorted CD3+ TCRalphabeta- TCRVdelta1+ TCRVdelta2- thymocytes. This TCR derives from a girl less than two years old who had congenital heart surgery. The rearrangement joins TRGV9 to TRGJ1 or TRGJ2. The CDR3 nucleotides read TGTGCCTTGTGGGAGTGCTATTATTATAAGAAACTCTTT. Translating gives CALWECYYYKKLF.